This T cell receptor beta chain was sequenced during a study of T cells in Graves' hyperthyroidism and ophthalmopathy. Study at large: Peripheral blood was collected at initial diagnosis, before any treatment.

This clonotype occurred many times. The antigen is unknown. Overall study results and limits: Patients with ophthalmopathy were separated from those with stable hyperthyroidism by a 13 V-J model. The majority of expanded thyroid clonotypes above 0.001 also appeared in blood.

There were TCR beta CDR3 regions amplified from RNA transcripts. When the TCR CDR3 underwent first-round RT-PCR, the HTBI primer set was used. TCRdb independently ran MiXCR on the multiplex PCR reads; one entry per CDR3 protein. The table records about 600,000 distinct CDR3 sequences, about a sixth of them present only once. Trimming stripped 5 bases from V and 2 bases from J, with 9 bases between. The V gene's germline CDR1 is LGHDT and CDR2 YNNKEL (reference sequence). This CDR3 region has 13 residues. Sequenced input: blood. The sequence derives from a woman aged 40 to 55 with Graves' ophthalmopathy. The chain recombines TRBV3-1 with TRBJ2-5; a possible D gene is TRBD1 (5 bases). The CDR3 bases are TGTGCCAGCAGCAAGGGGCTGCAAGAGACCCAGTACTTC. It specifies CASSKGLQETQYF.